The entry that follows covers one T cell receptor beta chain sequence. Exclusion of patients followed from uncontrolled infection, other autoimmune disease, pregnancy or lactation. From roughly 10 ml of fresh peripheral blood, PBMCs were isolated. Deletions cut 7 bases from V and 3 bases from J, with 15 bases between. The CDR3 loop spans 13 amino acids. CDR1 and CDR2 (germline): SQVTM, ANQGSEA. The CDR3 regions of TCR beta were amplified from RNA transcripts. An initial round of RT-PCR targeting the TCR CDR3 relied on the HTBI primer set. One entry per CDR3 protein, called by TCRdb with MiXCR from the multiplex PCR reads. This table has 350,000 or so distinct CDR3 sequences, around 18% appearing once. These data come from a study of T cells in Graves' hyperthyroidism and ophthalmopathy.

The genes are TRBV29-1 and TRBJ1-1, with D tentatively TRBD1 (6 bases). The specimen was blood. The TCR sequence derives from a woman aged 35 to 49 with Graves' ophthalmopathy. The CDR3 DNA sequence: TGCAGCGCACGGACCGAGGGGGACACTGAAGCTTTCTTT. Encoded protein: CSARTEGDTEAFF.